The clone carrying this TCR beta chain was seen many times. Its cognate antigen is unknown. This sample is part of a study of early T cells in non-severe SARS-CoV-2 infection. Turning to the study itself: Chains stayed unpaired after sequencing of bulk RNA from unsorted whole blood. Study findings and constraints: There was a bias toward anti-spike CD8 responses in VDJdb matching, which missed private and CD4 specificities.

Individual cDNA molecules were tagged with unique molecular identifiers, the study reported. Via MiXCR, TCRdb re-called the 5' RACE reads, giving one row per CDR3 protein. The table lists over 50,000 distinct CDR3 sequences, 10% to 15% of them singletons. The CDR3 runs 13 residues. V dropped 4 bases and J dropped 5 bases, with 12 bases sitting between them. The germline gives CDR1 KGHSH, CDR2 LQKENI. This chain connects TRBV18 to TRBJ2-7; TRBD1 or TRBD2 may be the D gene (5 bases each). This clonotype originated in an adult who was a healthcare worker with PCR-confirmed SARS-CoV-2 infection or an uninfected control (not recorded which). Sample: whole blood. CDR3 nucleotides: TGTGCCAGCTCACTTTCTAGGGACGACGAGCAGTACTTC. The encoded protein is CASSLSRDDEQYF.